Listed here are 19 T cell receptor beta chains from one sample, sequenced in a study of human T cells and chemical hapten exposure. Time point denoted: pre-sensitization, week 0. Described treatment: therapeutic diphenylcyclopropenone sensitization with weekly scalp DPC. TCRdb re-derived calls from the RACE reads in MiXCR, one entry per CDR3 protein. This table has 240,000 or so distinct CDR3 sequences, about 9% appearing once. Sample: whole blood, taken in connection with sensitization to the hapten diphenylcyclopropenone (DPC). These receptor sequences come from a woman between 35 and 50 years old with alopecia areata. Some clones in this sample may be carry-over from other donors' samples.

This clonotype was picked up a small number of times. This chain uses TRBV5-1 with TRBJ2-3; D not resolved. Germline CDR1 and CDR2: SGHRS and YFSETQ. V lost 0 bases and J 6 bases, leaving 5 bases between the germline ends. CDR3 length: 12 residues. CDR3 DNA sequence: TGCGCCAGCAGCTTGGCCGAGGATACGCAGTATTTT. It yields the protein CASSLAEDTQYF.

The V gene is TRBV7-9, the J gene TRBJ2-3, with 8 bases identical to TRBD1. CDR1 is SEHNR, CDR2 FQNEAQ, per germline (reference sequence). The V gene end was trimmed by 5 bases and the J gene end by 4 bases; junction bases not matched to a gene: 8. The CDR3 covers 15 residues. The CDR3 loop reads CASSVHRGIADTQYF. Written as DNA, the CDR3 is TGTGCCAGCAGCGTACACAGGGGGATCGCAGATACGCAGTATTTT.

This clonotype turned up a few times. J is TRBJ1-5 and V is TRBV20-1, with D tentatively TRBD1 (5 bases). CDR1 is DFQATT and CDR2 is SNEGSKA in the germline V gene (reference sequence). The V and J ends lost 6 bases and 6 bases respectively, with 9 bases between them. The CDR3 extends over 11 amino acids. This chain's CDR3 is CSASQGQPQHF. As DNA, the CDR3 is TGCAGTGCGAGTCAGGGTCAGCCCCAGCATTTT.

There are many counts of this clonotype. The chain has TRBV4-1 and TRBJ2-7; TRBD2 is a possible D gene (6 bases). Germline V gene lookup returns CDR1 MGHRA and CDR2 YSYEKL. This CDR3 comprises 16 residues. The V end was cut by 1 base, the J end by 0 bases, with 13 bases between. The CDR3 nucleotides read TGCGCCAGCAGCCAAGTGATGGTAGCGGACTCCTACGAGCAGTACTTC. Translation: CASSQVMVADSYEQYF.

This clonotype was observed a handful of times. The V gene is TRBV6-2 or TRBV6-3, the J gene TRBJ2-1; 7 positions agree with TRBD2. In germline, CDR1 is MNHEY, CDR2 SVGEGT. This CDR3 is 15 amino acids long. With V trimmed by 5 bases and J by 8 bases, 12 bases remained unmatched. CDR3 protein: CASSKMTSWSDEQFF. The CDR3 DNA reads as TGTGCCAGCAGTAAAATGACTAGCTGGTCGGATGAGCAGTTCTTC.

This clonotype occurred a few times. The chain combines TRBV5-5 with TRBJ2-5; 9 bases line up with TRBD1. Losses at the gene ends were 0 bases for V and 7 bases for J; bases not matched to a gene: 13. Germline assignment: CDR1 SGHKS and CDR2 YYEKEE (reference sequence). The CDR3 runs 17 residues. The CDR3 sequence: CASSLEGTGSGRGTQYF. The CDR3 region has the DNA TGTGCCAGCAGCTTGGAAGGGACAGGGAGCGGTCGGGGGACCCAGTACTTC.

This clonotype appeared many times. The chain employs TRBV7-2 and TRBJ2-1; no clear D. The CDR3 totals 12 residues. Germline-derived CDR1 and CDR2 are SGHTA and FQGNSA. Trimming cost V 2 bases and J 12 bases, with 11 bases left between them. CDR3 bases: TGTGCCAGCAGCTTACTTGATATAGGGCAGTTCTTC. Translating gives CASSLLDIGQFF.

CDR3 residues: CASSQYAGGADTQYF. As DNA, the CDR3 is TGTGCCAGCAGCCAATATGCAGGGGGAGCAGATACGCAGTATTTT. This rearrangement joins TRBV3-1 to TRBJ2-3; TRBD1 matches at 7 bases. V lost 2 bases to trimming and J lost 4 bases; unmatched junction nucleotides: 6. CDR1 and CDR2 from the germline V gene are LGHDT and YNNKEL (reference sequence). This CDR3 spans 15 amino acids.

The rearrangement links TRBV12-3 or TRBV12-4 to TRBJ2-7; 8 positions match TRBD1. The length of the CDR3 is 14 residues. With 6 bases clipped from V and 4 bases from J, the junction kept 8 bases outside the gene matches. The CDR3 region has the DNA TGTGCCAGCAGAGGACAGGGTGGATCGTACGAGCAGTACTTC. This encodes CASRGQGGSYEQYF.

A few counts support this clonotype. V is TRBV2 and J is TRBJ2-7, with D perhaps TRBD1 (5 bases). There are 11 residues in the CDR3. The V and J ends lost 6 bases and 4 bases respectively, with 7 bases between them. Germline CDR1 SNHLY, CDR2 FYNNEI. CDR3 protein: CASRRQYEQYF. The CDR3 region has the DNA TGTGCCAGCAGGAGACAGTACGAGCAGTACTTC. Combining the CDR3 with reference TRBV2 and TRBJ2-7 gives the whole variable domain EPEVTQTPSHQVTQMGQEVILRCVPISNHLYFYWYRQILGQKVEFLVSFYNNEISEKSEIFDDQFSVERPDGSNFTLKIRSTKLEDSAMYFCASRRQYEQYFGPGTRLTVT.

This clonotype was recorded a few times. The chain couples TRBV28 to TRBJ2-1; D possibly corresponds to TRBD1 (5 bases). Germline V gives CDR1 MDHEN, CDR2 SYDVKM. The CDR3 spans 13 residues. V dropped 6 bases and J dropped 3 bases, with 9 bases sitting between them. CDR3 sequence reads: CASRLDSYNEQFF. The CDR3 coding sequence is TGTGCCAGCAGATTAGACAGCTACAATGAGCAGTTCTTC. Using reference TRBV28 and TRBJ2-1 for the parts outside the CDR3, the full variable domain is DVKVTQSSRYLVKRTGEKVFLECVQDMDHENMFWYRQDPGLGLRLIYFSYDVKMKEKGDIPEGYSVSREKKERFSLILESASTNQTSMYLCASRLDSYNEQFFGPGTRLTVL.

A few counts support this clonotype. V usage is TRBV6-2 or TRBV6-3 and J usage is TRBJ2-1; 7 bases fit TRBD2. The CDR3 sequence is 16 residues long. V was clipped by 2 bases and J by 6 bases; unmatched bases: 10. CDR1 and CDR2 (germline): MNHEY, SVGEGT. The CDR3 is CASSYGGSVLPNEQFF. The DNA of the CDR3 is TGTGCCAGCAGTTACGGCGGGAGTGTTCTCCCCAATGAGCAGTTCTTC.

In this sample, this clonotype turned up many times. The chain joins TRBV5-1 to TRBJ1-2, with TRBD1 as a possible D gene (6 bases). V was shortened by 5 bases and J by 8 bases, with 22 bases between the two germline ends. From germline, CDR1 is SGHRS and CDR2 YFSETQ. This CDR3 spans 15 amino acids. The CDR3 protein is CASRTTTTGARGYTF. The DNA for the CDR3 is TGCGCCAGCAGAACCACGACGACGGGGGCGAGAGGCTACACCTTC.

This clonotype turned up a few times. The J gene is TRBJ2-7, the V gene TRBV28; D unresolved. The CDR3 totals 14 residues. The V and J ends lost 7 bases and 5 bases respectively, with 18 bases between them. Germline lookup yields CDR1 MDHEN and CDR2 SYDVKM. The CDR3 spells CASNQPTQRDEQYF. The CDR3 DNA sequence: TGTGCCAGCAATCAGCCTACCCAACGCGACGAGCAGTACTTC.

The table lists this clonotype with a few counts. The V call is TRBV12-3 or TRBV12-4, the J call TRBJ2-7; tentatively, D is TRBD1 or TRBD2 (5 bases each). The CDR3 has 14 residues. Deletions cut 2 bases from V and 3 bases from J, with 11 bases between. CDR3 coding DNA: TGTGCCAGCAGTTTATCAGGGACCGACTACGAGCAGTACTTC. Translation: CASSLSGTDYEQYF.

The chain is built from TRBV7-2 and TRBJ1-2; 7 bases are a match to TRBD1. Germline lookup yields CDR1 SGHTA and CDR2 FQGNSA. The CDR3 sequence is 15 residues long. The J segment lost 5 bases and the V segment lost 1 base, leaving 7 bases of the junction unmatched. CDR3 protein: CASSLVSPGGYGYTF. CDR3 in DNA: TGTGCCAGCAGCTTAGTCTCCCCAGGGGGGTATGGCTACACCTTC.

CDR3 DNA sequence: TGCAGTGCTAGACCGCCGGGACTACAAGAGACCCAGTACTTC. It specifies CSARPPGLQETQYF. The chain is built from TRBV20-1 and TRBJ2-5; 7 positions match TRBD2. CDR3 length: 14 amino acids. CDR1 DFQATT and CDR2 SNEGSKA come from the germline V gene (reference sequence). The trim removed 2 bases at V and 2 bases at J, leaving 5 bases unmatched.

This clonotype has only a few counts. The chain is built from TRBV7-9 and TRBJ2-1, with 15 positions matching TRBD2. V lost 4 bases to trimming and J lost 7 bases; unmatched junction nucleotides: 2. Germline lookup yields CDR1 SEHNR and CDR2 FQNEAQ (reference sequence). The CDR3 has 15 residues. The CDR3 DNA sequence: TGTGCCAGCAGCTGGGGACTAGCGGGAGGAAATGAGCAGTTCTTC. Translating gives CASSWGLAGGNEQFF.

Only a few counts were recorded for this clonotype. The chain has TRBV29-1 and TRBJ1-1; the D is unclear. Germline CDR1 and CDR2: SQVTM and ANQGSEA. The CDR3 runs to 12 residues. V was clipped by 6 bases and J by 3 bases, with 11 bases between them. CDR3 in DNA: TGCAGCGTAATTGACGGGTACACTGAAGCTTTCTTT. It specifies CSVIDGYTEAFF. Complete variable domain (other parts from reference TRBV29-1 and TRBJ1-1): SAVISQKPSRDICQRGTSLTIQCQVDSQVTMMFWYRQQPGQSLTLIATANQGSEATYESGFVIDKFPISRPNLTFSTLTVSNMSPEDSSIYLCSVIDGYTEAFFGQGTRLTVV.